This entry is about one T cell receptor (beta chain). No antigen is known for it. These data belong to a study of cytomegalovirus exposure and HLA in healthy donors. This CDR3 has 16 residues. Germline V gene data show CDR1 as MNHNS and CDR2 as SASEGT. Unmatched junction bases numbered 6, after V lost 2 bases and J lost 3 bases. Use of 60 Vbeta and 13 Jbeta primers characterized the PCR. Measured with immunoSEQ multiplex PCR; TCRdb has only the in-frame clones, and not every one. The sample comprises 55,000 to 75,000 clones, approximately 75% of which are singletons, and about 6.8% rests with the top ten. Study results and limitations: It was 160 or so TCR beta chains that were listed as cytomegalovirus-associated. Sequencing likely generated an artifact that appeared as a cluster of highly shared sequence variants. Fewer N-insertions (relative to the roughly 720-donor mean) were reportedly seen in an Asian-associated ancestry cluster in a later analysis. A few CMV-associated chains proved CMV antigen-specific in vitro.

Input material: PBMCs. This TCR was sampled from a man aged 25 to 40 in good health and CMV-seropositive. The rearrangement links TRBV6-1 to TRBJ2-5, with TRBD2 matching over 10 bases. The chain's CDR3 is CASSEQLAGKEETQYF. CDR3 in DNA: TGTGCCAGCAGTGAACAACTAGCGGGGAAGGAAGAGACCCAGTACTTC.